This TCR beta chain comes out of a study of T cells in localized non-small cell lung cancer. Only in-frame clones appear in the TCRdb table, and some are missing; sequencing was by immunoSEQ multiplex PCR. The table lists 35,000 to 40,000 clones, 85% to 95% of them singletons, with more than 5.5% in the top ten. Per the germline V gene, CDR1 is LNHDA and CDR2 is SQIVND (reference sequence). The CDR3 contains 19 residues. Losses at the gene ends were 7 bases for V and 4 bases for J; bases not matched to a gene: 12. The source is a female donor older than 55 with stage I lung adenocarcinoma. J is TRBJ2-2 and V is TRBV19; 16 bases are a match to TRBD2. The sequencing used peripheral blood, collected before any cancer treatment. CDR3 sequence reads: CASTPRGLAGGPGTGELFF. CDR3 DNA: TGTGCCAGTACCCCTAGGGGACTAGCGGGGGGGCCCGGCACCGGGGAGCTGTTTTTT.